The rows below give T cell receptor beta chains drawn from one sample of a study of patients and donors after allogeneic stem cell transplantation. TCRdb reprocessed the RT-PCR reads with MiXCR, giving one entry per CDR3 protein. The sample holds hundreds of thousands of distinct CDR3 sequences, about 38% seen once. Sequencing used blood, either unsorted or a sorted T cell fraction (not recorded which). Source of these receptors: a human donor who was either an allogeneic HSCT recipient or a stem cell or donor lymphocyte infusion donor (not recorded which). It is not recorded whose cells these are; they may come from a transplant donor. CDR3s leave out the opening cysteine and the closing phenylalanine or tryptophan.

cdr3_aa v_call
SATGLQSSYNEQF TRBV20-1
ASSPGPAGGTKLF TRBV18
ASSQGLGRQGPLYGYT TRBV4-1
SVVGLGTNEKLF TRBV29-1
ASSPPITRGNTDTQY TRBV18
SVEAREAFGYT TRBV29-1
ASSQGQRNEQF TRBV3-1
ASSQGGSPLH TRBV3-1
ASSVIYQTDRGTEAF TRBV9
ASSFWQGGQPQH TRBV28
ASSPRTVYGYT TRBV28
ASSEHFGQVVMNTEAF TRBV6-4
ASNPDTNTGELF TRBV5-1
SARATLNTEAF TRBV20-1
SAKPDAMNTEAF TRBV20-1
SVEYGDTQY TRBV29-1
ASSRSGGRGDEQF TRBV6-5
ASSANSGNTIY TRBV5-1
SARGVFSNTEAF TRBV20-1
ASSVEGLAGYNEQF TRBV9
ASSPKPGPAYGYT TRBV12-3/TRBV12-4
ASSLEVSRTGELF TRBV5-1